The T cell receptor (beta chain) described here comes from a study of CD8 T cells in ankylosing spondylitis. The study, taken as a whole, reports: A TCR beta motif of under ten highly homologous variants seemed to mark ankylosing spondylitis blood. Disease-linked clones bore a CD8+ phenotype and were relatively rare in peripheral blood.

Remarks on this clonotype: Its antigen remains unidentified.

This CDR3 comprises 14 residues. Germline V lookup: CDR1 MDHEN, CDR2 SYDVKM. V lost 8 bases, J lost 2 bases, and 6 bases stayed unmatched. One entry per CDR3 protein results from TCRdb running MiXCR on the 5' RACE reads. This sample has 700,000 or so distinct CDR3 sequences; around 17% occur once, and the top ten carry about a fifth. V usage is TRBV28 and J usage is TRBJ2-7; TRBD2 agrees at 10 bases. The sample comprised blood, either unsorted or a sorted T cell fraction (not recorded which). The clonotype comes from a male donor with ankylosing spondylitis. Here the CDR3 reads CASRGLAVTYEQYF. In nucleotides, the CDR3 is TGTGCCAGCCGAGGACTAGCGGTAACCTACGAGCAGTACTTC.